This T cell receptor (beta chain) was profiled in a study of OX40 agonist ivuxolimab in advanced cancers. At the level of the study: The patients' treatment was ivuxolimab, an agonistic anti-OX40 (CD134) antibody. Of the participants, roughly 40% had some prior anti-PD-1, anti-PD-L1 or anti-CTLA-4 therapy, which was allowed. The study, taken as a whole, reports: Clones of CD4+ and CD8+ blood T cells grew by week 6 at doses of 0.1 to 3.0 mg/kg. Researchers report that CD8+ T cells had, on average, more expanded clones than CD4+.

The germline V gene encodes CDR1 SGHKS and CDR2 YYEKEE (reference sequence). V shed 5 bases, J shed 3 bases, and the junction held 1 base outside the gene matches. The CDR3 is 12 amino acids. Concerning this clone itself: Its antigen is unidentified.

Clones were read by immunoSEQ multiplex PCR, and TCRdb kept only the in-frame ones, dropping some. The sample lists around 65,000 clones, about 80% occurring once. Sequences were derived from CD4+ or CD8+ T cells sorted from blood, sampled in a trial of the OX40 agonist ivuxolimab. This chain connects TRBV5-5 to TRBJ2-7, with 8 bases fitting TRBD1. The clonotype originates from an adult with an advanced solid tumor such as melanoma, head and neck, liver or kidney cancer. The CDR3 sequence: CASRGQGYEQYF. CDR3 DNA sequence: TGTGCCAGCAGAGGACAGGGCTACGAGCAGTACTTC.